The 28 T cell receptor beta chains in this list originate from one sample, sequenced in a study of tumor and adjacent non-tumor tissue in lung cancer. A modified ARM-PCR protocol with three rounds of nested PCR amplified TCRbeta. TCRdb re-derived calls from the multiplex PCR reads in MiXCR, one entry per CDR3 protein. The data hold 75,000 to 95,000 distinct CDR3 sequences, with approximately 70% observed a single time. The template was RNA from unsorted bulk tissue. What was sequenced was lung tumor tissue. Receptors originate from a man aged 55 to 70 with non-small cell lung cancer.

The sample holds many counts of this clonotype. V gene TRBV6-6 combines with J gene TRBJ1-4; no firm D call. This CDR3 has 15 residues. Per germline, CDR1 MNHNY and CDR2 SVGAGI (reference sequence). The V and J ends lost 0 bases and 0 bases respectively, with 5 bases between them. CDR3 sequence reads: CASSYSPPTNEKLFF. The CDR3, as DNA: TGTGCCAGCAGTTACTCTCCTCCAACTAATGAAAAACTGTTTTTT.

Notes on this clonotype: Germline is not matched at one junction end, which may reflect a read error. The chain employs TRBV7-9 and TRBJ2-3, with D uncertain. The CDR3 is made up of 12 amino acids. The germline CDR1 and CDR2 sequences are SEHNR and FQNEAQ (reference sequence). The CDR3 DNA sequence: TGTGCCGGCAGCTTTATCACAGATACGCAGTATTTT. Translating gives CAGSFITDTQYF.

Points on this clonotype: As the CDR3 is not closed by the conserved phenylalanine or tryptophan, this likely results from a read error. This chain uses TRBV13 with TRBJ1-4; D not resolved. Germline-derived CDR1 and CDR2 are PRHDT and FYEKMQ (reference sequence). The CDR3 is 14 amino acids. The CDR3 region is CASSLGHTDEKLFL. CDR3 sequence (DNA): TGTGCCAGTAGCTTAGGCCATACGGATGAAAAACTGTTTTTG.

The chain has TRBV28 and TRBJ1-5; 9 bases map to TRBD1. Germline CDR1 is MDHEN and CDR2 is SYDVKM. V lost 6 bases, J lost 2 bases, and 11 bases stayed unmatched. The length of the CDR3 is 17 residues. The CDR3 region is CASRFTDRGGGNQPQHF. As DNA, the CDR3 is TGTGCCAGCAGATTCACGGACAGGGGAGGTGGCAATCAGCCCCAGCATTTT.

Only one count was recorded for this clonotype. Mismatch with germline at one junction end may stem from a read error. The gene calls are TRBV20-1 and TRBJ2-5, with 8 bases fitting TRBD2. CDR3 length: 14 amino acids. Germline lookup yields CDR1 DFQATT and CDR2 SNEGSKA (reference sequence). The CDR3 sequence is CSATRLAREETQYF. CDR3 nucleotide sequence: TGCAGTGCAACCCGACTAGCGAGGGAAGAGACCCAGTATTTC.

Turning to this clonotype: The junction does not match germline at one end; this may be a read error. The chain carries TRBV4-2 and TRBJ2-4, with 7 bases matching TRBD2. The CDR3 is made up of 19 amino acids. Germline lookup yields CDR1 LGHNA and CDR2 YNFKEQ. The CDR3 nucleotides read TGTGCCAGTAGTCAAGCGCAGGCTAGCGGATCGTTAGCCAAAACCATTCAGTACTTC. Translated, it gives CASSQAQASGSLAKTIQYF.

The chain couples TRBV27 to TRBJ2-3; tentatively, D is TRBD2 (5 bases). V gave up 0 bases and J gave up 4 bases, with 8 bases separating them. CDR1 is MNHEY and CDR2 is SMNVEV in the germline V gene (reference sequence). The length of the CDR3 is 14 residues. The CDR3 region is CASSLSLAADTQYF. DNA of the CDR3: TGTGCCAGCAGTTTATCGCTAGCCGCAGATACGCAGTATTTT.

As to this clonotype: A read error may produce the germline difference seen at one junction end. The rearrangement joins TRBV11-1 to TRBJ2-6, with D perhaps TRBD1 (5 bases). Germline CDR1 and CDR2: SGHAT and FQDESV (reference sequence). CDR3 length: 17 residues. CDR3 amino acids: CVSSFRPDISGANALNF. The DNA for the CDR3 is TGTGTCAGCAGCTTTCGCCCTGATATCTCTGGGGCCAACGCCCTGAATTTC.

Worth noting for this clonotype: A junction boundary mismatches the germline segment, possibly from a read error. This rearrangement joins TRBV25-1 to TRBJ2-7, with 8 nucleotides matching TRBD2. The germline V gene has CDR1 MGHDK and CDR2 SYGVNS. This CDR3 has 14 residues. CDR3 loop: CAGSDSGKVYEQYF. The CDR3 DNA sequence: TGTGCCGGCAGTGATAGCGGGAAGGTCTACGAGCAGTACTTC.

This clonotype appeared a single time. The chain uses TRBV29-1 and TRBJ2-5, with D possibly TRBD2 on 7 matching bases. CDR1 is SQVTM and CDR2 is ANQGSEA in the germline V gene. The CDR3 is 14 amino acids. Trimming took 6 bases from V and 4 from J, leaving 18 bases between them. The CDR3 bases are TGCAGCGTGAAAGGGGGGGGGACCGGAGAGACCCAGTACTTC. As protein: CSVKGGGTGETQYF.

As regards this clonotype: Just one base apart from a much larger clone, this may be a read error. The CDR3 DNA reads TGCAGTGCTTGGGACGGGACAGGGTCCTACGGGCAGTACTTC. Amino acids: CSAWDGTGSYGQYF. This rearrangement joins TRBV20-1 to TRBJ2-7; TRBD1 matches at 9 bases. The CDR3 is made up of 14 amino acids. Per the germline V gene, CDR1 is DFQATT and CDR2 is SNEGSKA (reference sequence).

In regard to this clonotype: An end of the junction does not agree with germline; a read error may underlie this. V gene TRBV5-5 combines with J gene TRBJ2-6; D uncertain. Germline loops: CDR1 SGHKS, CDR2 YYEKEE (reference sequence). The CDR3 is 12 amino acids. The CDR3 coding sequence is TGCGCCGACTTCGAGGGGGCCAACGTCCTGACTTTC. Protein product: CADFEGANVLTF.

The rearrangement uses TRBV5-5 and TRBJ2-3, with 10 positions matching TRBD2. The germline CDR1 and CDR2 sequences are SGHKS and YYEKEE (reference sequence). After removal of 6 bases from V and 7 bases from J, the junction contained 11 bases not matched to a gene. This CDR3 is 15 amino acids long. This CDR3 reads CASNRSGGALHTQYF. Here the CDR3 DNA reads TGTGCCAGCAACCGAAGCGGGGGGGCCTTACATACGCAGTATTTT.

A single count supports this clonotype. A much larger clonotype is one base distant, so this may be a read error. The chain recombines TRBV5-1 with TRBJ2-3; no firm D call. This CDR3 is 12 amino acids long. From germline, CDR1 is SGHRS and CDR2 YFSETQ. The DNA of the CDR3 is TGCGCCAGCAGCTTGGTCCTGGATAAGCAGTATTTT. Translated, it gives CASSLVLDKQYF.

The chain recombines TRBV6-5 with TRBJ2-3; 7 bases are shared with TRBD1. Germline CDR1 is MNHEY and CDR2 is SVGAGI. V was pared by 2 bases and J by 15 bases, with 17 bases of the junction left unmatched. The CDR3 runs 15 residues. CDR3 loop: CASSYEGAGTDTRYF. As DNA, the CDR3 is TGTGCCAGCAGTTACGAGGGGGCGGGCACAGATACGCGATATTTT.

A note on this clonotype: At one of its ends the junction is not consistent with the germline gene, which may arise from a read error. This chain connects TRBV12-3 or TRBV12-4 to TRBJ2-5; 8 nucleotides align to TRBD2. The CDR3 is made up of 15 amino acids. CDR3 region: CAGSFAGGGQEAQYF. CDR3 DNA sequence: TGTGCCGGCAGTTTCGCGGGAGGAGGCCAAGAGGCCCAGTACTTC.

As for this clonotype: The junction shows a germline mismatch at one end, possibly a read error. This chain uses TRBV4-1 with TRBJ2-3; D perhaps matches TRBD2 (6 bases). The CDR3 totals 15 residues. Germline CDR1 reads MGHRA; CDR2 reads YSYEKL. CDR3: CASSQGLTSTDMQYF. The CDR3, as DNA: TGCGCAAGCAGCCAAGGACTTACTAGCACAGATATGCAGTATTTT.

The gene calls are TRBV11-2 and TRBJ1-4; the D gene is possibly TRBD1 (6 bases). Trimming took off 1 base at V and 4 bases at J, with 16 bases between the two ends. Germline CDR1 SGHAT, CDR2 FQNNGV. There are 17 residues in the CDR3. This CDR3 reads CASSLAPRGRVNEKLFF. DNA for the CDR3: TGTGCCAGCAGCTTAGCCCCACGGGGGCGCGTTAATGAAAAACTGTTTTTT.

This chain uses TRBV4-2 with TRBJ2-4; D gene unclear. Trimming left V 1 base short and J 2 bases short, with 21 bases between. CDR3 size: 19 residues. CDR1 is LGHNA, CDR2 YNFKEQ, per germline. DNA for the CDR3: TGTGCCAGCAGCCAAGCGCAGGCTTGCGGATCGTTGACCAAAAACATTCAGTACTTC. Amino acids: CASSQAQACGSLTKNIQYF.

Concerning this clonotype: This may be a read error, as it is one base from a much larger clone. This sequence joins TRBV7-8 and TRBJ1-4; maybe TRBD1 (5 bases). Germline loops: CDR1 SGHVS, CDR2 FQNEAQ. The CDR3 has 15 residues. In nucleotides, the CDR3 is TGTGCCAACAGCCCCCTCCGGGGGATTACTGAAAAACTGTTTTTT. As protein: CANSPLRGITEKLFF.

A word on this clonotype: The junction and the germline gene differ at one end; a read error may be behind it. The chain joins TRBV29-1 to TRBJ2-5; TRBD2 might be the D (5 bases). The CDR3 has 14 residues. The germline gives CDR1 SQVTM, CDR2 ANQGSEA. CDR3 residues: CSARGVGMYETQYF. The CDR3 nucleotides read TGTAGCGCCCGAGGCGTAGGGATGTATGAGACCCAGTACTTC.

This clonotype has a count of ten or more. V gene TRBV5-1 combines with J gene TRBJ2-3; 8 bases are a match to TRBD1. The CDR3 covers 16 residues. Germline CDR1 is SGHRS and CDR2 is YFSETQ. With 3 bases clipped from V and 8 bases from J, the junction kept 14 bases outside the gene matches. This chain's CDR3 is CASSSAGGAGTVTQYF. CDR3 nucleotides: TGCGCCAGCAGCTCTGCAGGGGGCGCAGGTACCGTTACGCAGTATTTT.

On this clonotype itself: This CDR3 fails to terminate in the conserved phenylalanine or tryptophan, so it likely reflects a read error. The V and J genes are TRBV11-1 and TRBJ1-1; 7 bases are a match to TRBD1. Germline CDR1 SGHAT, CDR2 FQDESV (reference sequence). The CDR3 runs to 17 residues. The CDR3 region has the DNA TGTGCCAGTAGCTTATTCAGGGACAGCACAGCTAACATTGAAGCTTTCTAT. This encodes CASSLFRDSTANIEAFY.

CDR3 bases: TGTGCCAGTGTGACAGGGCGCGAGACCCAGTACTTC. As protein: CASVTGRETQYF. The V and J genes are TRBV6-1 and TRBJ2-5; TRBD1 aligns across 7 bases. Germline V gene lookup returns CDR1 MNHNS and CDR2 SASEGT. With 9 bases clipped from V and 5 bases from J, the junction kept 6 bases outside the gene matches. There are 12 residues in the CDR3.

On this clonotype: A much larger clone sits a single nucleotide away, making a read error possible. This rearrangement joins TRBV6-1 to TRBJ1-6; D gene ambiguous. The CDR3 extends over 16 amino acids. Germline-derived CDR1 and CDR2 are MNHNS and SASEGT. CDR3 sequence: CASGEVRPQANSPLHF. The CDR3 DNA follows: TGTGCCAGCGGTGAAGTGCGGCCCCAGGCAAATTCACCCCTCCACTTT.

As to this clonotype: A read error may account for a junction end that differs from germline. This chain links TRBV2 with TRBJ2-1; the D is unclear. The germline gives CDR1 SNHLY, CDR2 FYNNEI. The CDR3 loop spans 16 amino acids. The CDR3 protein is CDSSRQAWEPNNEQFF. As DNA, the CDR3 is TGTGACAGCAGTCGCCAGGCTTGGGAACCTAACAATGAGCAGTTCTTC. The variable domain in full, with the rest retrieved from reference TRBV2 and TRBJ2-1, is EPEVTQTPSHQVTQMGQEVILRCVPISNHLYFYWYRQILGQKVEFLVSFYNNEISEKSEIFDDQFSVERPDGSNFTLKIRSTKLEDSAMYFCDSSRQAWEPNNEQFFGPGTRLTVL.

Remarks on this clonotype: One junction end does not reproduce the germline sequence, and a read error may be involved. The chain combines TRBV11-1 with TRBJ2-3, with 7 bases lining up with TRBD2. CDR3 length: 14 residues. From germline, CDR1 is SGHAT and CDR2 FQDESV (reference sequence). DNA of the CDR3: TGTGCCAGCAGCTGGGCTAGCGGCACAGATACACAGTATTTT. Protein: CASSWASGTDTQYF.

About this clonotype: The conserved phenylalanine or tryptophan normally closing the CDR3 is absent here, so this likely arose from a read error. This chain connects TRBV29-1 to TRBJ1-2; D is undetermined. The V gene's germline CDR1 is SQVTM and CDR2 ANQGSEA. This CDR3 spans 10 amino acids. The CDR3 is CSADRDGYTL. The CDR3 coding sequence is TGCAGCGCAGACCGGGATGGATACACCCTC.